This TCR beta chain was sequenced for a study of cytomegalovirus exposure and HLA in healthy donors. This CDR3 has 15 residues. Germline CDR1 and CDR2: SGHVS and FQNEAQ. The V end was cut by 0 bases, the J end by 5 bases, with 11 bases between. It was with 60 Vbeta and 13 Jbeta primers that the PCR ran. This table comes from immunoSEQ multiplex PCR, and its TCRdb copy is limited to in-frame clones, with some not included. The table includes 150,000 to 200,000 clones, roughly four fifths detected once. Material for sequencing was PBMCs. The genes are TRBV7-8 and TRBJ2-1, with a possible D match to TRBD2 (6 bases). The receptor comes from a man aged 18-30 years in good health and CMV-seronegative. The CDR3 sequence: CASSLASGFHNEQFF. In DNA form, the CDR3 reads TGTGCCAGCAGCTTAGCTAGCGGTTTTCACAATGAGCAGTTCTTC.